The clone carrying this T cell receptor (beta chain) has only a few counts. Its specificity is not known. The sample comes from a study of blood T cells in healthy people across ages. Regarding the study as a whole: The study found TCR beta diversity correlated strongly with naive T cell percentage. Donors of long life had a larger count of naive CD4+ cells and greater diversity than aged donors.

The CDR3 is 16 residues long. Germline V gene data show CDR1 as PRHDT and CDR2 as FYEKMQ (reference sequence). V was clipped by 5 bases and J by 2 bases; unmatched bases: 4. It was with a sample-barcoded 5' primer and a J-beta primer mix that a second PCR of about 6 to 11 cycles was run. Researchers report that each sample yielded at least 3 million CDR3-containing paired-end reads. TCRdb called the 5' RACE reads again in MiXCR, with one record for every CDR3 protein. The sample shows about a million distinct CDR3 sequences, just over 50% of them seen only once. This TCR was recovered from an older woman in good health. The sequenced sample consisted of blood. The chain uses TRBV13 and TRBJ2-3, with 13 bases identical to TRBD2. The CDR3 here is CASSQLAGGSTDTQYF. For the CDR3, the DNA is TGTGCCAGCAGCCAACTAGCGGGAGGGTCCACAGATACGCAGTATTTT.